A single T cell receptor beta chain is shown here with its context. Its matching antigen is unknown. This record belongs to a study of vaccination and CD4 T cells after COVID-19. An Oncomine TCR Beta short-read assay was used to sequence the DNA from cultured CD4+ T cells. The source of extracted genomic DNA was cultured CD4+ T cells. Via MiXCR, TCRdb re-called the PCR reads, giving one row per CDR3 protein. Of 13,000 or so distinct CDR3 sequences in the sample, 50% were seen once. The germline gives CDR1 LNHDA, CDR2 SQIVND (reference sequence). The CDR3 length is 14 residues. V lost 6 bases and J 11 bases, leaving 17 bases between the germline ends. Treatment reported: roughly nine-day PBMC culture with coronavirus spike peptide pools or control peptides (ViraFEST assay).

The sequencing input was CD4+ T cells from blood, cultured in vitro. The receptor was isolated from a human donor who had recovered from COVID-19. V is TRBV19 and J is TRBJ1-6, with D unresolved. The CDR3 loop is CASSVGLLRTPLHF. DNA for the CDR3: TGTGCCAGTAGCGTCGGACTGCTCAGGACACCCCTCCACTTT.